A selection of T cell receptor beta chains follows, all from one sample in a study of technical replicates of blood from a handful of donors. TCRdb's table, derived via immunoSEQ multiplex PCR, lists solely in-frame clones and lacks some. The data hold 15,000 to 18,000 clones, with more than 75% observed a single time. The sample comprised PBMCs. All receptors derive from a human donor in good health. CDR3s include the opening cysteine and the closing phenylalanine or tryptophan. The order of the fields is CDR3 protein, CDR3 DNA, D gene, V gene, clone size, J gene. The D gene is left open where the match is weak. Where a row states a size, it is once, few, many or the class of an expanded clone; other rows omit it.

CATSRDRVATYEQYF,TGTGCCACCAGCAGAGATCGGGTCGCTACCTACGAGCAGTACTTC,.,TRBV15,.,TRBJ2-7
CASSLLGGSGRDNEQFF,TGTGCCAGCAGCTTGCTGGGAGGTAGCGGTCGGGACAATGAGCAGTTCTTC,.,TRBV5-4,few,TRBJ2-1
CASRQRQGEVNEKLFF,TGCGCCAGCAGGCAAAGACAGGGGGAGGTTAATGAAAAACTGTTTTTT,TRBD1,TRBV5-1,.,TRBJ1-4
CASSLELGRANEQFF,TGCGCCAGCAGCTTGGAACTAGGGAGGGCCAATGAGCAGTTCTTC,TRBD2,TRBV5-1,few,TRBJ2-1
CASSLAGEWTGINQPQHF,TGTGCCAGCAGCTTGGCAGGGGAGTGGACAGGGATAAATCAGCCCCAGCATTTT,TRBD1,TRBV5-6,.,TRBJ1-5
CASSHQTGSVTDIQYF,TGCGCCAGCAGCCATCAAACAGGGAGTGTAACAGACATTCAGTACTTC,.,TRBV4-1,.,TRBJ2-4
CASSEVGETGGYTF,TGTGCCAGCAGTGAAGTCGGGGAGACTGGGGGCTACACCTTC,.,TRBV6-1,.,TRBJ1-2
CASSSHSGRNPYEQYF,TGTGCCAGCAGTTCCCATAGCGGGAGGAACCCCTACGAGCAGTACTTC,TRBD2,TRBV28,.,TRBJ2-7
CASSGMAEETQYF,TGTGCCAGCAGCGGGATGGCGGAAGAGACCCAGTACTTC,.,TRBV9,.,TRBJ2-5
CASGTGYEQFF,TGTGCCAGCGGAACAGGGTATGAGCAGTTCTTC,.,TRBV6-4,.,TRBJ2-1
CASSWGWGAGDYNEQFF,TGTGCCAGCAGCTGGGGATGGGGAGCGGGAGACTACAATGAGCAGTTCTTC,TRBD2,TRBV7-3,once,TRBJ2-1
CAWQSGSDEETQYF,TGTGCCTGGCAAAGCGGGAGTGATGAGGAGACCCAGTACTTC,TRBD2,TRBV30,.,TRBJ2-5
CASSQGGLAATDTQYF,TGCGCCAGCAGCCAGGGTGGTCTAGCGGCCACAGATACGCAGTATTTT,TRBD2,TRBV4-1,.,TRBJ2-3
CASSSLSTDTQYF,TGTGCCAGCAGCTCCCTGAGCACAGATACGCAGTATTTT,.,TRBV7-9,.,TRBJ2-3
CASSDGLSGSTDTQYF,TGTGCCAGCAGTGATGGGCTTAGCGGAAGCACAGATACGCAGTATTTT,.,TRBV2,once,TRBJ2-3
CASSPLLAGYNEQFF,TGTGCCAGTAGTCCCCTCCTAGCGGGATACAATGAGCAGTTCTTC,TRBD2,TRBV19,.,TRBJ2-1
CASSPGGTSGTYNIQYF,TGTGCCAGCAGTCCGGGCGGGACTAGCGGGACTTACAACATTCAGTACTTC,TRBD2,TRBV27,.,TRBJ2-4
CASSQDNTSGELFF,TGCGCCAGCAGCCAAGATAACACTAGCGGGGAGCTGTTTTTT,.,TRBV4-1,.,TRBJ2-2
CASSLVVAGVGDTQYF,TGCGCCAGCAGCTTGGTGGTAGCGGGAGTAGGGGATACGCAGTATTTT,TRBD2,TRBV5-1,.,TRBJ2-3
CASSDGTSGYEQYF,TGCGCCAGCAGTGACGGGACTAGCGGCTACGAGCAGTACTTC,TRBD2,TRBV10-2,once,TRBJ2-7
CASSLPGDDTGELFF,TGCGCCAGCAGCTTGCCGGGAGACGACACCGGGGAGCTGTTTTTT,.,TRBV5-1,.,TRBJ2-2
CASSATGGNQPQHF,TGTGCCAGCAGCGCTACGGGGGGTAATCAGCCCCAGCATTTT,.,TRBV6-1,.,TRBJ1-5
CASSQDNEQTGAGNTIYF,TGCGCCAGCAGCCAAGATAATGAGCAGACAGGGGCTGGAAACACCATATATTTT,TRBD1,TRBV4-1,.,TRBJ1-3
CASKLDGRRGIEQFF,TGCGCCAGCAAGTTGGACGGGAGACGTGGGATTGAGCAGTTCTTC,.,TRBV5-1,.,TRBJ2-1
CASSTGQNTEAFF,TGTGCCAGTAGTACGGGACAGAACACTGAAGCTTTCTTT,.,TRBV19,.,TRBJ1-1
CASSVGAGPSYNEQFF,TGTGCCAGCAGCGTAGGGGCGGGCCCATCCTACAATGAGCAGTTCTTC,.,TRBV9,.,TRBJ2-1
CASSLLAGEVNNEQFF,TGCGCCAGCAGCTTGTTAGCGGGAGAGGTGAATAATGAGCAGTTCTTC,TRBD2,TRBV5-1,.,TRBJ2-1
CASSSQNGYTF,TGTGCCAGCAGTTCACAAAATGGCTACACCTTC,.,TRBV27,once,TRBJ1-2
CATSREDPRREGTDTQYF,TGTGCCACCAGCAGAGAGGACCCTAGGCGGGAAGGCACAGATACGCAGTATTTT,.,TRBV15,.,TRBJ2-3
CASSKTGTESQETQYF,TGTGCCAGTAGTAAGACCGGGACAGAGAGCCAAGAGACCCAGTACTTC,TRBD1,TRBV19,.,TRBJ2-5
CAWGEKGQGVHEQYF,TGTGCCTGGGGGGAGAAGGGACAGGGAGTCCACGAGCAGTACTTC,TRBD1,TRBV30,once,TRBJ2-7
CAWRPRTGYEQYF,TGTGCCTGGAGGCCCAGGACAGGGTACGAGCAGTACTTC,TRBD1,TRBV30,.,TRBJ2-7
CASSVGADYSNQPQHF,TGTGCCAGCAGCGTAGGGGCCGATTATAGCAATCAGCCCCAGCATTTT,.,TRBV9,.,TRBJ1-5
CASSLGSGRTTGELFF,TGCGCCAGCAGCTTGGGTTCGGGAAGGACCACCGGGGAGCTGTTTTTT,.,TRBV5-1,.,TRBJ2-2
CASSLREGDEQYF,TGTGCCAGCAGTTTGAGGGAGGGTGACGAGCAGTACTTC,TRBD2,TRBV27,.,TRBJ2-7
CASRQVGPRAYNEQFF,TGTGCCAGTAGACAAGTGGGGCCGCGCGCCTATAATGAGCAGTTCTTC,.,TRBV19,.,TRBJ2-1
CASSLGRNYEQYF,TGTGCCAGCAGCTTAGGGAGGAACTACGAGCAGTACTTC,.,TRBV7-9,.,TRBJ2-7
CASSSRAFGGLVGTGELFF,TGCGCCAGCAGCTCCCGGGCTTTCGGGGGGCTTGTTGGAACCGGGGAGCTGTTTTTT,.,TRBV5-1,once,TRBJ2-2
CASSRGGAESSYEQYF,TGTGCCAGCAGCCGGGGGGGGGCAGAAAGCTCCTACGAGCAGTACTTC,TRBD2,TRBV5-4,.,TRBJ2-7
CASSFRDTEAFF,TGTGCCAGCAGCTTCAGGGACACTGAAGCTTTCTTT,.,TRBV5-5,.,TRBJ1-1
CASTPTRAGIILF,TGTGCCAGTACACCTACAAGGGCAGGGATTATCCTCTTC,.,TRBV19,.,TRBJ2-1
CASGLLTPGGFSGANVLTF,TGTGCTAGTGGTTTGTTGACGCCAGGCGGGTTTTCTGGGGCCAACGTCCTGACTTTC,.,TRBV12-5,.,TRBJ2-6
CASSVGIAGGTPNTGELFF,TGTGCCAGCAGCGTAGGAATAGCGGGAGGAACGCCGAACACCGGGGAGCTGTTTTTT,TRBD2,TRBV5-4,few,TRBJ2-2
CASSQDLGTGFNEQFF,TGCGCCAGCAGCCAAGATCTGGGGACAGGGTTTAATGAGCAGTTCTTC,TRBD1,TRBV4-1,.,TRBJ2-1
CASIFESRDTQETQYF,TGTGCCAGCATCTTTGAGTCCCGGGACACCCAAGAGACCCAGTACTTC,.,TRBV2,.,TRBJ2-5